Following are 26 T cell receptor beta chains from one sample sequenced in a study of neurological immune-mediated disorders. TCRdb ran MiXCR on the 5' RACE reads and lists one entry per CDR3 protein. The sample includes tens of thousands of distinct CDR3 sequences, 13% to 15% of them seen just once. The sequenced sample consisted of PBMCs. The receptors originated from a woman in her fifties or sixties in good health.

Worth noting for this clonotype: The junction and the germline gene differ at one end; a read error may be behind it. This rearrangement joins TRBV5-1 to TRBJ2-1, with 9 nucleotides matching TRBD2. Germline CDR1 and CDR2: SGHRS and YFSETQ. CDR3 size: 14 residues. The CDR3 protein is CATQAGGSYNVQFF. The CDR3 region has the DNA TGCGCCACCCAGGCGGGGGGGTCATACAATGTGCAGTTCTTC.

This clonotype showed up many times. The chain couples TRBV3-1 to TRBJ2-4; 8 bases align to TRBD2. CDR1 LGHDT and CDR2 YNNKEL come from the germline V gene (reference sequence). With 1 base clipped from V and 6 bases from J, the junction kept 8 bases outside the gene matches. The CDR3 is 16 amino acids. The CDR3 is CASSQGGTRIINIQYF. CDR3 bases: TGTGCCAGCAGCCAAGGGGGGACTAGAATCATAAACATTCAGTACTTC.

This clonotype was counted at least ten times. The gene calls are TRBV5-5 and TRBJ2-1; 14 nucleotides agree with TRBD2. Trimming cost V 0 bases and J 7 bases; bases outside gene matches: 0. Germline CDR1 and CDR2: SGHKS and YYEKEE (reference sequence). The CDR3 consists of 15 residues. The CDR3, as DNA: TGTGCCAGCAGCTTGGGGACTAGCGGGAGGAATGAGCAGTTCTTC. The encoded protein is CASSLGTSGRNEQFF.

The table lists this clonotype with many counts. The chain has TRBV7-2 and TRBJ2-7; no clear D. Trimming left V 2 bases short and J 2 bases short, with 10 bases between. CDR3 length: 14 amino acids. Germline V gene data show CDR1 as SGHTA and CDR2 as FQGNSA. The CDR3 region is CASSLIAGAYEQYF. The CDR3, as DNA: TGTGCCAGCAGCTTAATTGCCGGAGCCTACGAGCAGTACTTC.

This clonotype was detected ten times or more. V and J are TRBV5-5 and TRBJ2-7; D not certain. The V end lost 5 bases, the J end lost 1 base, and 16 bases lay between the germline ends. This CDR3 is built from 15 residues. Germline CDR1 reads SGHKS; CDR2 reads YYEKEE (reference sequence). The CDR3 DNA reads as TGTGCCAGCAGTGCCATGGACGGCCCTTCCTACGAGCAGTACTTC. Translation gives CASSAMDGPSYEQYF.

This clonotype was picked up many times. This sequence joins TRBV7-9 and TRBJ2-7; 7 bases are shared with TRBD1. Germline CDR1 reads SEHNR; CDR2 reads FQNEAQ (reference sequence). The CDR3 spans 17 residues. The V and J ends lost 0 bases and 0 bases, in that order; junction bases with no gene match: 8. CDR3 protein: CASSLAYGTDHSYEQYF. For the CDR3, the DNA is TGTGCCAGCAGCTTAGCGTACGGGACAGACCACTCCTACGAGCAGTACTTC.

This clonotype was seen many times. The chain employs TRBV10-3 and TRBJ2-1; D is ambiguous. The germline gives CDR1 ENHRY, CDR2 SYGVKD. The CDR3 runs to 13 residues. V gave up 9 bases and J gave up 4 bases, with 13 bases separating them. CDR3 bases: TGTGCCATGGGAAGGGCGGCTTACAATGAGCAGTTCTTC. This gives the protein CAMGRAAYNEQFF.

As to this clonotype: One base away lies a much larger clone, so this may be a sequencing read error. The chain combines TRBV7-2 with TRBJ2-3, with TRBD2 matching 12 bases. Germline-derived CDR1 and CDR2 are SGHTA and FQGNSA. The CDR3 has 16 amino acids. V shed 5 bases, J shed 3 bases, and the junction held 6 bases outside the gene matches. CDR3 residues: CASSPSGGAMTDTQYF. The DNA for the CDR3 is TGTGCCAGCAGCCCTAGCGGGGGGGCGATGACAGATACGCAGTATTTT.

This clonotype was counted many times. The V gene is TRBV5-1, the J gene TRBJ2-1; maybe TRBD1 (6 bases). Between the trimmed V and J ends, which lost 1 base and 4 bases, there was a span of 12 bases. CDR3 length equals 15 residues. From germline, CDR1 is SGHRS and CDR2 YFSETQ. CDR3 coding DNA: TGCGCCAGCAGCTTGACCAGTAGGGGGTACAATGAGCAGTTCTTC. It is translated as CASSLTSRGYNEQFF. The full variable domain, rest sourced from reference TRBV5-1 and TRBJ2-1, is KAGVTQTPRYLIKTRGQQVTLSCSPISGHRSVSWYQQTPGQGLQFLFEYFSETQRNKGNFPGRFSGRQFSNSRSEMNVSTLELGDSALYLCASSLTSRGYNEQFFGPGTRLTVL.

This clonotype was recorded many times. The chain couples TRBV7-8 to TRBJ1-1; unclear D gene. The germline V gene encodes CDR1 SGHVS and CDR2 FQNEAQ. Deletions cut 2 bases from V and 1 base from J, with 8 bases between. The CDR3 sequence is 14 residues long. This CDR3 is CASSLREGNTEAFF. CDR3 nucleotides: TGTGCCAGCAGCTTAAGGGAAGGGAACACTGAAGCTTTCTTT.

This clonotype has ten or more counts. The V gene is TRBV6-2 or TRBV6-3, the J gene TRBJ2-3; TRBD2 agrees at 7 bases. Germline V gives CDR1 MNHEY, CDR2 SVGEGT. The CDR3 covers 15 residues. Trimming removed 2 bases from V and 4 bases from J; junction bases left unmatched: 6. This CDR3 is CASSYRGLGADTQYF. The CDR3 nucleotides are TGTGCCAGCAGTTACCGCGGACTAGGAGCAGATACGCAGTATTTT.

In its sample, this clonotype was seen many times. The chain employs TRBV7-9 and TRBJ2-7; tentatively, D is TRBD2 (6 bases). The V and J ends lost 1 base and 1 base respectively, with 8 bases between them. In germline, CDR1 is SEHNR, CDR2 FQNEAQ (reference sequence). The CDR3 length is 14 residues. The CDR3 loop reads CASSLGLVSYEQYF. The DNA for the CDR3 is TGTGCCAGCAGCTTAGGACTAGTATCCTACGAGCAGTACTTC.

Many counts were recorded for this clonotype. The CDR3 reads CASSSISGGADTQYF. The DNA for the CDR3 is TGCGCCAGCAGCTCCATTAGCGGGGGGGCAGATACGCAGTATTTT. V and J are TRBV5-1 and TRBJ2-3, with 11 bases lining up with TRBD2. The V segment lost 3 bases and the J segment 4 bases; nucleotides outside the gene matches: 4. Germline V gene data show CDR1 as SGHRS and CDR2 as YFSETQ. This CDR3 is 15 amino acids long.

Turning to this clonotype: One end of the junction does not line up with germline, which may come from a read error. The rearrangement joins TRBV2 to TRBJ2-7; TRBD1 is a possible D gene (6 bases). CDR3 length: 14 residues. Germline V lookup: CDR1 SNHLY, CDR2 FYNNEI. The CDR3 loop is CASKGDLAAYEKYF. CDR3 DNA sequence: TGTGCCAGCAAGGGGGACCTGGCAGCCTACGAGAAGTACTTC.

This clonotype has ten or more counts. The rearrangement joins TRBV5-1 to TRBJ1-5, with TRBD1 as a possible D gene (5 bases). Germline V gene data show CDR1 as SGHRS and CDR2 as YFSETQ. V lost 3 bases to trimming and J lost 5 bases, with 15 bases between them. This CDR3 region has 15 residues. The CDR3 DNA reads TGCGCCAGCAGCTCGCTAGGGGCGAGGGATCAGCCCCAGCATTTT. Translating it yields CASSSLGARDQPQHF.

This clonotype was observed at least ten times. This rearrangement joins TRBV9 to TRBJ2-2; 7 bases agree with TRBD2. Germline assignment: CDR1 SGDLS and CDR2 YYNGEE. The CDR3 is 14 amino acids. V lost 4 bases and J lost 5; bases outside the gene matches: 5. CDR3 DNA: TGTGCCAGCAGCCTAGCGGAGTGGACCGGGGAGCTGTTTTTT. Translated: CASSLAEWTGELFF.

In this sample, this clonotype turned up many times. This chain uses TRBV20-1 with TRBJ2-5; TRBD2 matches 12 bases. The CDR3 runs to 15 residues. Germline-derived CDR1 and CDR2 are DFQATT and SNEGSKA (reference sequence). V was pared by 5 bases and J by 2 bases, with 6 bases of the junction left unmatched. CDR3 in amino acids: CSAPGTSGLQETQYF. CDR3 bases: TGCAGTGCTCCCGGGACTAGCGGGCTACAAGAGACCCAGTACTTC.

This clonotype was observed many times. The V and J genes are TRBV12-3 or TRBV12-4 and TRBJ2-5; TRBD1 aligns across 9 bases. The CDR3 sequence is 12 residues long. Unmatched junction bases numbered 1, after V lost 6 bases and J lost 5 bases. Here the CDR3 DNA reads TGTGCCAGCAGCGACAGGGGGGAGACCCAGTACTTC. Its translation is CASSDRGETQYF.

Remarks on this clonotype: This may be a read error, as it is one base from a much larger clone. The chain couples TRBV2 to TRBJ1-5; 9 nucleotides agree with TRBD1. Per germline, CDR1 SNHLY and CDR2 FYNNEI. The junction had 6 bases not matched to a gene; V was cut back by 10 bases and J by 8 bases. The CDR3 sequence is 12 residues long. The CDR3 sequence is CANRWTGEPQHF. CDR3 in DNA: TGTGCCAACAGATGGACAGGGGAGCCCCAGCATTTT.

The chain has TRBV10-3 and TRBJ1-6; the match to TRBD1 covers 8 bases. CDR1 ENHRY and CDR2 SYGVKD come from the germline V gene. After removal of 1 base from V and 18 bases from J, the junction contained 8 bases not matched to a gene. The CDR3 loop spans 13 amino acids. CDR3 coding DNA: TGTGCCATCAGTGAGTACGGACAGGGTTCACCCCACTTT. It specifies CAISEYGQGSPHF.

This clonotype was seen repeatedly, ten times or more. The rearrangement links TRBV6-5 to TRBJ1-4; D not certain. This CDR3 region has 11 residues. Germline assignment: CDR1 MNHEY and CDR2 SVGAGI. With 10 bases removed from V and 8 bases from J, the gap between germline ends came to 11 bases. The CDR3 region is CATSLTEKLFF. The CDR3, as DNA: TGTGCCACCTCGTTAACAGAAAAACTGTTTTTT.

This clonotype was counted many times. V gene TRBV5-1 combines with J gene TRBJ1-1, with 12 bases lining up with TRBD1. Germline lookup yields CDR1 SGHRS and CDR2 YFSETQ. The CDR3 length is 15 residues. The trim removed 3 bases at V and 4 bases at J, leaving 4 bases unmatched. The CDR3 DNA follows: TGCGCCAGCAGCTCACCGGGACAGGGGGCCACTGAAGCTTTCTTT. Translated, it gives CASSSPGQGATEAFF.

This clonotype showed up many times. J is TRBJ1-2 and V is TRBV7-8; D remains ambiguous. This CDR3 spans 17 amino acids. V was shortened by 5 bases and J by 0 bases, with 19 bases between the two germline ends. CDR1 is SGHVS, CDR2 FQNEAQ, per germline. DNA of the CDR3: TGTGCCAGCAGCCGACTCTGGACCGGCCGTGCTAACTATGGCTACACCTTC. Translating it yields CASSRLWTGRANYGYTF.

This clonotype came up many times. The genes are TRBV5-5 and TRBJ2-3; D tentatively reads TRBD1 or TRBD2 (5 bases each). V dropped 3 bases and J dropped 10 bases, with 12 bases sitting between them. This CDR3 has 12 residues. From germline, CDR1 is SGHKS and CDR2 YYEKEE (reference sequence). The CDR3 loop is CASSWDLTSQYF. CDR3 nucleotides: TGTGCCAGCAGCTGGGACCTAACCTCGCAGTATTTT.

This clonotype was observed at least ten times. This sequence joins TRBV5-1 and TRBJ1-1; D is ambiguous. Trimming removed 0 bases at V and 1 base at J, with 7 bases between. There are 14 residues in the CDR3. Germline loops: CDR1 SGHRS, CDR2 YFSETQ. CDR3 coding DNA: TGCGCCAGCAGCTTGGGACATAGGAACACTGAAGCTTTCTTT. The encoded protein is CASSLGHRNTEAFF.

This clonotype occurred a few times. This chain uses TRBV5-1 with TRBJ1-4, with 9 bases matching TRBD1. J lost 8 bases, V lost 4 bases, and 6 bases had no gene match. The CDR3 extends over 14 amino acids. Germline CDR1 SGHRS, CDR2 YFSETQ. The CDR3 protein is CASSQGQGWEKLFF. In DNA form, the CDR3 reads TGCGCCAGCAGCCAGGGACAGGGATGGGAAAAACTGTTTTTT.